This passage covers 13 T cell receptor beta chains from one sample sequenced in a study of naive and memory T cell subsets. Whole blood, roughly 2.5 ml, came from adult healthy volunteers. Reverse transcription of blood and skin TCR RNA was primed at alpha and beta constant regions. TCRdb recomputed calls from the 5' RACE reads with MiXCR, one row per CDR3 protein. The top ten hold roughly 1.9% of the sample, which has roughly 26,000 distinct CDR3 sequences, roughly 25% seen once. The receptors shown here come from a female donor in good health.

V gene TRBV20-1 combines with J gene TRBJ2-3; TRBD2 aligns across 7 bases. The CDR3 is 14 residues long. After removal of 7 bases from V and 2 bases from J, the junction contained 9 bases not matched to a gene. Germline V gives CDR1 DFQATT, CDR2 SNEGSKA (reference sequence). The CDR3 protein is CSVQPGLNTDTQYF. Written as DNA, the CDR3 is TGCAGTGTTCAACCGGGACTAAACACAGATACGCAGTATTTT.

This clonotype was observed at least ten times. The CDR3 bases are TGTGCCAGCACCTCCGGGACGGCAAAATTAGGAGATACGCAGTATTTT. Translating gives CASTSGTAKLGDTQYF. This chain connects TRBV6-2 or TRBV6-3 to TRBJ2-3; either TRBD1 or TRBD2 may supply D (5 bases each). CDR1 is MNHEY, CDR2 SVGEGT, per germline. The CDR3 loop spans 16 amino acids. V shed 7 bases and J shed 5 bases, with 22 bases lying between them.

The CDR3 reads CASSYSLATSKETQYF. The CDR3 DNA is TGTGCCAGCAGTTACAGCCTAGCGACCTCAAAAGAGACCCAGTACTTC. V is TRBV6-5 and J is TRBJ2-5, with TRBD2 as a possible D gene (6 bases). The CDR3 consists of 16 residues. The V end was cut by 2 bases, the J end by 3 bases, with 16 bases between. Germline V gives CDR1 MNHEY, CDR2 SVGAGI.

This clonotype was observed a few times. The rearrangement uses TRBV20-1 and TRBJ2-5; 8 bases agree with TRBD2. J was trimmed by 0 bases and V by 6 bases; bases with no gene match: 9. Germline values: CDR1 DFQATT, CDR2 SNEGSKA (reference sequence). The CDR3 is 15 residues long. The CDR3 DNA reads as TGCAGTGCCCACAGATGGCGGGGGGACCAAGAGACCCAGTACTTC. Translated: CSAHRWRGDQETQYF.

This clonotype has more than one count but fewer than ten. The V call is TRBV6-5, the J call TRBJ1-2; 8 nucleotides line up with TRBD1. Per germline, CDR1 MNHEY and CDR2 SVGAGI. Trimming cost V 6 bases and J 6 bases; bases outside gene matches: 9. This CDR3 spans 14 amino acids. CDR3 sequence: CASSQRTGRDGYTF. The CDR3 region has the DNA TGTGCCAGCAGCCAGAGGACAGGGAGAGATGGCTACACCTTC.

The chain is built from TRBV6-5 and TRBJ1-1; D gene uncertain. V lost 10 bases and J 6 bases, leaving 18 bases between the germline ends. This CDR3 contains 13 residues. Looked up from germline, CDR1 is MNHEY and CDR2 is SVGAGI. CDR3 DNA sequence: TGTGCCACCGCCGACACCACTACCGCTGAAGCTTTCTTT. Its translation is CATADTTTAEAFF.

This clonotype was counted a single time. The chain carries TRBV10-3 and TRBJ1-5, with TRBD1 matching 9 bases. The CDR3 sequence is 15 residues long. Germline V gene sequence: CDR1 ENHRY, CDR2 SYGVKD. Trimming at V came to 2 bases and at J to 4 bases, leaving 3 bases not matched to a gene. CDR3 sequence reads: CAISEGTGSNQPQHF. Here the CDR3 DNA reads TGTGCCATCAGTGAGGGGACAGGGTCAAATCAGCCCCAGCATTTT.

A few counts support this clonotype. The chain joins TRBV29-1 to TRBJ1-1; D may be TRBD1 (5 bases). CDR1 is SQVTM and CDR2 is ANQGSEA in the germline V gene. V was pared by 4 bases and J by 0 bases, with 9 bases between. The CDR3 is 13 residues long. The CDR3: CSVAGRMNTEAFF. In DNA, the CDR3 is TGCAGCGTTGCGGGGCGGATGAACACTGAAGCTTTCTTT.

This chain links TRBV20-1 with TRBJ1-2; D is unresolved. The CDR3 spans 16 residues. Deletions cut 4 bases from V and 8 bases from J, with 26 bases between. Germline lookup yields CDR1 DFQATT and CDR2 SNEGSKA (reference sequence). CDR3 sequence: CSATLALGGKGFGYTF. The CDR3 coding sequence is TGCAGTGCTACTTTAGCCTTAGGTGGGAAAGGTTTCGGCTACACCTTC.

Only one count was recorded for this clonotype. The chain carries TRBV12-3 or TRBV12-4 and TRBJ2-1; 8 bases are a match to TRBD1. The CDR3 sequence is 14 residues long. V lost 3 bases and J lost 9; bases outside the gene matches: 7. The CDR3 loop is CASSLWTGKTEQFF. The CDR3 region has the DNA TGTGCCAGCAGTTTGTGGACAGGGAAGACTGAGCAGTTCTTC.

Judged by abundance, this clonotype is medium-sized (0.01 to 0.1%). The chain carries TRBV20-1 and TRBJ2-7, with D unresolved. This CDR3 contains 13 residues. Trimming pared 2 bases from V and 0 bases from J, leaving 8 bases between. The V gene's germline CDR1 is DFQATT and CDR2 SNEGSKA (reference sequence). The CDR3 coding sequence is TGCAGTGCTAGACCCGGATTCTCCTACGAGCAGTACTTC. Its protein product is CSARPGFSYEQYF.

This clonotype was recorded a few times. The V and J genes are TRBV10-3 and TRBJ2-3; the match to TRBD2 covers 15 bases. Germline CDR1 and CDR2: ENHRY and SYGVKD. Trimming took 5 bases from V and 5 from J; bases not matched to a gene: 8. This CDR3 has 17 amino acids. The DNA of the CDR3 is TGTGCCATCAGTCATCGGACTAGCGGGAGGGCCGGAGATACGCAGTATTTT. As protein: CAISHRTSGRAGDTQYF.

This clonotype was seen many times. This chain connects TRBV7-2 to TRBJ2-7; 8 bases are a match to TRBD1. Trimming took 5 bases from V and 5 from J; bases not matched to a gene: 8. The CDR3 sequence is 14 residues long. Germline CDR1 is SGHTA and CDR2 is FQGNSA. The CDR3 bases are TGTGCCAGCAGCCGCAGGGGGCCCTCGGACGAGCAGTACTTC. Translated, it gives CASSRRGPSDEQYF.